The rows below give T cell receptor beta chains drawn from one sample of a study of blood T cell repertoires in COVID-19. Measured with immunoSEQ multiplex PCR; TCRdb has only the in-frame clones, and not every one. The sample yields some 160,000 clones, 65% to 90% seen once. The sample was peripheral blood. These receptors were obtained from a human donor in a cohort sampled during active COVID-19. Each CDR3 is given with its conserved first and last residue. The order of the fields is V gene, J gene, clone size, CDR3 protein. Clone sizes are given selectively: once, few, many, or a class where the clone is expanded.

TRBV19,TRBJ1-3,.,CASSGGGTGNTIYF
TRBV9,TRBJ2-3,.,CASSVRGASTDTQYF
TRBV11-2,TRBJ1-5,.,CASSPTGNGNQPQHF
TRBV6-5,TRBJ1-1,.,CASLFRGNTEAFF
TRBV19,TRBJ2-3,.,CASSINTPGTDTQYF
TRBV7-2,TRBJ1-1,.,CASSFDRGPGVEAFF
TRBV2,TRBJ2-2,.,CASSARSNTGELFF
TRBV4-3,TRBJ1-4,.,CASSQGGQGYEKLFF
TRBV19,TRBJ2-3,.,CASSIDTHLDTQYF
TRBV24-1,TRBJ2-1,.,CARLGLAGRNEQFF
TRBV6-1,TRBJ1-1,.,CASSEGAEHTEAFF
TRBV6-2/TRBV6-3,TRBJ2-2,.,CASSLDRVRTGELFF
TRBV15,TRBJ2-3,.,CATSRGRGTDTQYF
TRBV28,TRBJ1-1,.,CASSRTGNTEAFF
TRBV7-2,TRBJ2-7,.,CASSSSSGSYEQYF
TRBV4-3,TRBJ2-6,few,CASSPDGGLFSGANVLTF
TRBV12-5,TRBJ2-1,.,CASGSGLAGVNEQFF
TRBV10-3,TRBJ1-1,.,CAARDMNTEAFF
TRBV7-9,TRBJ2-5,.,CASSSPQGQETQYF
TRBV9,TRBJ2-1,.,CASSVGGLAGGTEQFF
TRBV7-2,TRBJ2-7,few,CASSLPSTSGNNYEQYF
TRBV15,TRBJ1-3,.,CATSRPNTGNTIYF
TRBV29-1,TRBJ1-1,.,CSVGPPRGQNTEAFF
TRBV5-4,TRBJ2-5,.,CASSSDRLQSKRTQYF
TRBV19,TRBJ2-7,.,CASSIDQAGASYEQYF
TRBV27,TRBJ1-1,few,CASSQAGTGGLGAFF
TRBV18,TRBJ1-1,few,CASSMGQGGTEAFF
TRBV6-2/TRBV6-3,TRBJ1-1,.,CASSYRAGGGEAFF
TRBV7-9,TRBJ1-4,.,CASSPRGGATNEKLFF
TRBV28,TRBJ2-7,.,CASSSPLEQYF
TRBV5-1,TRBJ2-2,.,CASRGGVTGELFF
TRBV12-5,TRBJ2-7,.,CASGLVRQALSYEQYF
TRBV5-4,TRBJ2-7,.,CASSFAGAGGSHEQYF
TRBV6-2/TRBV6-3,TRBJ1-5,.,CASSARGAINQPQHF
TRBV14,TRBJ1-1,.,CASSQDGDYTEAFF
TRBV7-2,TRBJ2-5,.,CASSRRLAGDGETQYF
TRBV18,TRBJ1-4,.,CASSPYIATNEKLFF
TRBV6-5,TRBJ2-7,.,CASSYSRGSPYEQYF
TRBV4-2,TRBJ1-5,.,CASSQEVGEAQPQHF
TRBV5-1,TRBJ2-7,.,CASSATSPEGEQYF
TRBV5-1,TRBJ1-1,.,CASSTTGQNTEAFF
TRBV4-3,TRBJ1-1,.,CASSQGTQTSNTEAFF
TRBV19,TRBJ2-1,.,CASSISGVGEQFF
TRBV7-8,TRBJ2-7,.,CASSFSGIYEQYF
TRBV14,TRBJ1-3,once,CASSQGPRNTIYF
TRBV5-1,TRBJ1-2,.,CASSLESGGRGYTF